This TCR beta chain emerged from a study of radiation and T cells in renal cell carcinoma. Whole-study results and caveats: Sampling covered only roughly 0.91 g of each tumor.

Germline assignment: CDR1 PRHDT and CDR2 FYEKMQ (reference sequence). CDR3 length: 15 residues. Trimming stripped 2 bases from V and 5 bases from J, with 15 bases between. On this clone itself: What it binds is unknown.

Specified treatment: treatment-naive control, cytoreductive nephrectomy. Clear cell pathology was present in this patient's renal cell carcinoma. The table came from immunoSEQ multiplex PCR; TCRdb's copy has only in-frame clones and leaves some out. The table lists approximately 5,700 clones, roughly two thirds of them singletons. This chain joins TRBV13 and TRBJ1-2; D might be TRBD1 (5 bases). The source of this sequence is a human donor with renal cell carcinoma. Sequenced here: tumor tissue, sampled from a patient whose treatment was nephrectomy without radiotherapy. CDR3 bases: TGTGCCAGCAGCTTAAACAGGTACCCCGAATATGGCTACACCTTC. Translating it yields CASSLNRYPEYGYTF.